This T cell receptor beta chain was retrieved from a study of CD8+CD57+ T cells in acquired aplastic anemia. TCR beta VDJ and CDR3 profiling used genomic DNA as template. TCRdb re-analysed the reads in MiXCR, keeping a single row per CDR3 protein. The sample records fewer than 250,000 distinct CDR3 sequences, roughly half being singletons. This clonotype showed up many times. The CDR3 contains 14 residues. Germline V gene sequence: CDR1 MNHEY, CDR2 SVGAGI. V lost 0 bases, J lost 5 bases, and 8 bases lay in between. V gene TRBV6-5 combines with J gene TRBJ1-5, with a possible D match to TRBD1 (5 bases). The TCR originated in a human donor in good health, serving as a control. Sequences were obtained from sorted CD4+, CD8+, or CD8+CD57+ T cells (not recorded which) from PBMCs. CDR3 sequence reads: CASSYSDTYQPQHF. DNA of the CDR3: TGTGCCAGCAGTTACTCGGACACCTATCAGCCCCAGCATTTT.